In its sample, the clone carrying this T cell receptor (beta chain) was seen a few times. No antigen is known for it. The sample originates from a study of beta chain features in type 1 diabetes. CDR3 length: 14 amino acids. Trimming removed 5 bases from V and 8 bases from J; junction bases left unmatched: 8. Looked up from germline, CDR1 is MDHEN and CDR2 is SYDVKM. Isolated RNA was reverse transcribed in full, so expressed TCRB transcripts were sequenced. Profiling relied on immunoSEQ multiplex PCR, and the TCRdb table lists in-frame clones only, not all of them. The table lists 35,000 to 45,000 clones, roughly two thirds of them singletons. Study-level results: A pattern of fewer insertions and more deletions at VDJ junctions was seen in type 1 diabetes patients.

The sequence was collected from a woman aged 25 to 39 in good health. The chain employs TRBV28 and TRBJ2-1, with 8 bases aligning to TRBD2. Sample: Tregs from blood. In DNA form, the CDR3 reads TGTGCCAGCAGTATGGCTAGCGGGTGGCATGAGCAGTTCTTC. It specifies CASSMASGWHEQFF.